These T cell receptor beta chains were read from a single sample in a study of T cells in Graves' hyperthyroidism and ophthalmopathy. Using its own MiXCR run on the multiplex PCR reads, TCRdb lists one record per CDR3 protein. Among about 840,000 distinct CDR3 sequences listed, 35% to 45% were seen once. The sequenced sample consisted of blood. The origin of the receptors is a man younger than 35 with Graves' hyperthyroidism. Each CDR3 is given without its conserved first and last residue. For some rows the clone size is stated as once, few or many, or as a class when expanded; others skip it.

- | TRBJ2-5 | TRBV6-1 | ANDSRETQY
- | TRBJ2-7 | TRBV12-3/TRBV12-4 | ASSITGQGSYEQY
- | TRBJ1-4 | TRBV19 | ASSRGQGGEKLF
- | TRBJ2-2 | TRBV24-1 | ATSDPSTGTTGELF
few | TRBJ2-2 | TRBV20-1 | SARDHRGQHTGELF
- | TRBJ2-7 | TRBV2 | ASSGRVEQY
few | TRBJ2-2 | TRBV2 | ASSEETPNTGELF
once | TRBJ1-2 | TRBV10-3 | AISDDEGVQGGYT
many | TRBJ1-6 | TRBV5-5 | ASSLTTGADSPLH
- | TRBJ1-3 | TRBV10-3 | AISVDGGGNTIY
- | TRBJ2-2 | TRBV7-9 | ASSDQAGQGAGELF
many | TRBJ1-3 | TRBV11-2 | ASSFVDTIY
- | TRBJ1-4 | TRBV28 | ASSFLGREKLF
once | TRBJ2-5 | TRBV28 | AAGTQTQY
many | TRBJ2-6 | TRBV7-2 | ASSRPGRSGANVLT
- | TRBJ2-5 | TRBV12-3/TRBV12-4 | ASSTDPYWETQY
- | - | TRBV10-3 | AISEEGIGPYNEQY
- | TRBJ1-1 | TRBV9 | ASRLTGAGVGGTEAF
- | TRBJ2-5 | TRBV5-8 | ASIFSPGGLRETQY
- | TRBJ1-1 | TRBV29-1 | SALVVNEQF
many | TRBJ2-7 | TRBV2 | ASSEYGITYEQY
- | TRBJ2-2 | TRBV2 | ASLTWGELF
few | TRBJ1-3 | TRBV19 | ASSIGQRNTIY
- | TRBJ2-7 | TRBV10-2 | ASSARGRESYEQY
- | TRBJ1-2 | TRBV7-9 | ASSSFRGTGSVSGGYT
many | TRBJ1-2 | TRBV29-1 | SVELGQGRRGYT
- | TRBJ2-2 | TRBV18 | ASSQGPTTGELF
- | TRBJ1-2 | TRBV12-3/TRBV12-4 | ASRRPGQGAGYT
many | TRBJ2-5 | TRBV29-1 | SVKSGSETQY
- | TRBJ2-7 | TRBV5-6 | ASSLMDGGPYEQY
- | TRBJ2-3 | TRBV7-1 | ASSSRLLNTQY
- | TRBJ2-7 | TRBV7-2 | ASSYLSEQY
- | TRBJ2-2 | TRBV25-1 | ASSLVRANTGELF
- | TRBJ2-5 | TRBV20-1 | SGRQGGQPQY
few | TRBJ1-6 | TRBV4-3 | ASSLGQERKNSPLH
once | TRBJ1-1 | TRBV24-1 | AKTSGANTEAF
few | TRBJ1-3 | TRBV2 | ASSQEAVWRNTIY
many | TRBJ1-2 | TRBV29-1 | SVGGDYGYT
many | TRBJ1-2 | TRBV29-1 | SVEDRVNYGYT
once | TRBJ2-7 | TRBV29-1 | SVEGDTGELY
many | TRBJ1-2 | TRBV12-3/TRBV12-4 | ASSLAELGYT
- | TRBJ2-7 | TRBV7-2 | ASSFSWGSEQY
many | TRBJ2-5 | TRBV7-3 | ASSPTSSWETQY
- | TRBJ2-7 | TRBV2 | ASSSIGQAPYEQY
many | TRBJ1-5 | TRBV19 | ASSVRAEVGPQH
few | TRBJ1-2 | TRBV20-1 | SADGPGGFVYGYT
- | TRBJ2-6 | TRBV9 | ASSPLKLQLFGANVLT